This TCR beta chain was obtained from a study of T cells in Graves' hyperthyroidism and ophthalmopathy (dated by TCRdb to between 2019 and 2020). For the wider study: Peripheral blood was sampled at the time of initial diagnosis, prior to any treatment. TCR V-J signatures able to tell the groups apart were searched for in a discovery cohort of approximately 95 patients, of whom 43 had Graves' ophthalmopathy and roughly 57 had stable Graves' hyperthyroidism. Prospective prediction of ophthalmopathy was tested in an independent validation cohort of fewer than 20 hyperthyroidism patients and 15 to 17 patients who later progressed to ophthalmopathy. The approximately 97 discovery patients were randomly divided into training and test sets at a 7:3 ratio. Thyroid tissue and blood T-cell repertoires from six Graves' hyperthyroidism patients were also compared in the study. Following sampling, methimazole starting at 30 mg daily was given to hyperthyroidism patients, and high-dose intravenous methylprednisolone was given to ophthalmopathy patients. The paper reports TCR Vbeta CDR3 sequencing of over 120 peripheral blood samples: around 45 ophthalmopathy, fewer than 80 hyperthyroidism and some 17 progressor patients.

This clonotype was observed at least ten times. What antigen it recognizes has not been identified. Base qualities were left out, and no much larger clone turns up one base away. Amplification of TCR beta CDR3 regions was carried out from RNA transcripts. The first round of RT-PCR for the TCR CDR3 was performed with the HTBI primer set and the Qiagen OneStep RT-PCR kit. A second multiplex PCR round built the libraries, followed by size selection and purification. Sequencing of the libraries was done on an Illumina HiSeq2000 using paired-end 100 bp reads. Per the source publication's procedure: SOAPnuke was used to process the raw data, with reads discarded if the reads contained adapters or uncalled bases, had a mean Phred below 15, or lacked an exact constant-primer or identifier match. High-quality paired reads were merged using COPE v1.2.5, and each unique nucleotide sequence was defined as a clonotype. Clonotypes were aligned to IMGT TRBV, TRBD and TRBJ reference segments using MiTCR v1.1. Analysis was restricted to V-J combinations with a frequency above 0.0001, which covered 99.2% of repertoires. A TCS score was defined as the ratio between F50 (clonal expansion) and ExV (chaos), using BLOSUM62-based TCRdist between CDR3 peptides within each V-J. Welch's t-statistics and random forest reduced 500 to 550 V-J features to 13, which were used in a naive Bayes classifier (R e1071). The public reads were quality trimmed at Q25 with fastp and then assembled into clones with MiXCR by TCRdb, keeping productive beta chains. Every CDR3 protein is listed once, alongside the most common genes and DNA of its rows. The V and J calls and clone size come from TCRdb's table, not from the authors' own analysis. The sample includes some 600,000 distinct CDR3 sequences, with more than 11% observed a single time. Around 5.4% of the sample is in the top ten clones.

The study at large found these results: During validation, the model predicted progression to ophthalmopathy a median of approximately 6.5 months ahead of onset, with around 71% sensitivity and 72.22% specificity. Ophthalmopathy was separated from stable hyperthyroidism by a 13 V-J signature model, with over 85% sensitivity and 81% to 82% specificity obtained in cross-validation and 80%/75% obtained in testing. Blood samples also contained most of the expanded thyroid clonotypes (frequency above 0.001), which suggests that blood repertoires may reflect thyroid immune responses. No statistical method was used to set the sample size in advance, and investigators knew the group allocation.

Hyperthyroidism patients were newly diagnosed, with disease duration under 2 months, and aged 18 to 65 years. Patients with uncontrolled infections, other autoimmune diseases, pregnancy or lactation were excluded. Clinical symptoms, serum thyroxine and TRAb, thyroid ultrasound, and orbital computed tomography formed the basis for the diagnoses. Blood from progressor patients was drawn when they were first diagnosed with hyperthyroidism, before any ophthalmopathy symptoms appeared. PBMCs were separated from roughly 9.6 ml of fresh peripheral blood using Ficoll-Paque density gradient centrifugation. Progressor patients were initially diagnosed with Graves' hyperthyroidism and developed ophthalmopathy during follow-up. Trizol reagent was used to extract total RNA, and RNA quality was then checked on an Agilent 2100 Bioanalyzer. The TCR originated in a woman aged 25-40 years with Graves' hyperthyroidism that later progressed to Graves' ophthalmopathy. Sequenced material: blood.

The CDR3 has the sequence CASSYGQGGETQYF. The sequence in DNA is TGTGCCAGCAGCTACGGACAGGGTGGAGAGACCCAGTACTTC. The V and J genes are TRBV11-2 and TRBJ2-5, with 8 middle bases fitting TRBD1. Per the germline V gene, SGHAT is the CDR1 and FQNNGV is the CDR2. Taken from cysteine to phenylalanine, the CDR3 has 14 residues. Left in the record is the CDR3 DNA by itself, 42 bases read in frame from the first base. Clipping removes 4 bases from V and 4 bases from J, with 5 as the unmatched junction base count.